Shown below are 32 T cell receptor beta chains from a single sample sequenced in a study of control samples from healthy donors and cancer patients. The repertoire was sequenced with immunoSEQ multiplex PCR; TCRdb's copy has only in-frame clones and lacks some. The table has roughly 120,000 clones, over 85% seen once. Specimen: blood. These receptors all stem from a young man in good health.

The gene calls are TRBV27 and TRBJ1-2; 10 positions match TRBD1. Germline V gene lookup returns CDR1 MNHEY and CDR2 SMNVEV (reference sequence). This CDR3 spans 23 amino acids. V dropped 2 bases and J dropped 4; count of bases not matched to a gene: 28. The CDR3 DNA is TGTGCCAGCAGTTTACAGGGGAAAAGACAGGGGGCGTTTTTAACGCAGAAGATCTATGGCTACACCTTC. Protein product: CASSLQGKRQGAFLTQKIYGYTF.

The chain couples TRBV25-1 to TRBJ2-1; D is undetermined. Germline V gives CDR1 MGHDK, CDR2 SYGVNS. The V end was cut by 2 bases, the J end by 6 bases, with 11 bases between. This CDR3 is 14 amino acids long. CDR3 DNA: TGTGCCAGCAGTGAACAGTGGAGCGTCAATGAGCAGTTCTTC. Encoded protein: CASSEQWSVNEQFF.

Details on this clone: Here the CDR3 omits its conserved ending phenylalanine or tryptophan, so a read error is the likely source. This sequence joins TRBV15 and TRBJ1-2; D is ambiguous. The CDR3 is 14 residues long. V was pared by 0 bases and J by 3 bases, with 8 bases between. Germline V lookup: CDR1 LNHNV, CDR2 YYDKDF (reference sequence). For the CDR3, the DNA is TGTGCCACCAGCAGAGACGTGAGCGACTATGGCTACACCCTC. It yields the protein CATSRDVSDYGYTL.

The chain uses TRBV6-5 and TRBJ1-4; 7 nucleotides align to TRBD1. CDR1 MNHEY and CDR2 SVGAGI come from the germline V gene. V trimming: 6 bases; J trimming: 8 bases; junction bases outside the gene matches: 12. The CDR3 covers 15 residues. The CDR3 is CASRKLAGGREKLFF. The CDR3 DNA sequence: TGTGCCAGCAGGAAGTTAGCAGGGGGAAGAGAAAAACTGTTTTTT.

The DNA for the CDR3 is TGTGCCAGCAGCGTTATGCGACAGTTAGATGAAAAACTGTTTTTT. Protein product: CASSVMRQLDEKLFF. This chain joins TRBV7-9 and TRBJ1-4; TRBD1 might be the D (5 bases). V was shortened by 5 bases and J by 6 bases, with 16 bases between the two germline ends. This CDR3 is built from 15 residues. Per the germline V gene, CDR1 is SEHNR and CDR2 is FQNEAQ (reference sequence).

This chain uses TRBV7-9 with TRBJ1-6; D remains ambiguous. Between the trimmed V and J ends, which lost 5 bases and 5 bases, there was a span of 10 bases. The CDR3 sequence is 14 residues long. The germline gives CDR1 SEHNR, CDR2 FQNEAQ (reference sequence). The CDR3 region has the DNA TGTGCCAGCAGCCCGGGTAGGAATAATTCACCCCTCCACTTT. Amino acids: CASSPGRNNSPLHF.

On this clone: The sample contains more than one DNA sequence encoding this CDR3. The CDR3 region has the DNA TGCGCCAGCAGCTCCGGGATCAGCACAGATACGCAGTATTTT. Amino acid sequence: CASSSGISTDTQYF. The gene calls are TRBV5-1 and TRBJ2-3, with a weak D call TRBD2 (5 bases). The V gene lost 3 bases and the J gene lost 0 bases, with 8 bases spanning the gap. The CDR3 contains 14 residues. The germline gives CDR1 SGHRS, CDR2 YFSETQ.

V and J are TRBV27 and TRBJ1-1, with D maybe TRBD1 (5 bases). The germline CDR1 and CDR2 sequences are MNHEY and SMNVEV (reference sequence). The V end was cut by 3 bases, the J end by 2 bases, with 13 bases between. This CDR3 spans 15 amino acids. The CDR3 sequence is CASSLVRTRNTEAFF. The CDR3 nucleotides read TGTGCCAGCAGTTTGGTGCGGACAAGAAACACTGAAGCTTTCTTT.

The gene calls are TRBV7-2 and TRBJ2-7; tentatively, D is TRBD2 (5 bases). V was cut by 4 bases and J by 3 bases, with 13 bases left in between. The germline V gene encodes CDR1 SGHTA and CDR2 FQGNSA. The CDR3 contains 14 residues. The CDR3 spells CASSSLVGGYEQYF. The CDR3, as DNA: TGTGCCAGCAGCTCACTAGTTGGAGGCTACGAGCAGTACTTC.

This chain joins TRBV28 and TRBJ1-5, with D uncertain. V lost 4 bases and J 0 bases, leaving 7 bases between the germline ends. Germline V lookup: CDR1 MDHEN, CDR2 SYDVKM. This CDR3 contains 14 residues. DNA for the CDR3: TGTGCCAGCAGTTCCGTAGTTAGCAATCAGCCCCAGCATTTT. The encoded protein is CASSSVVSNQPQHF.

The J gene is TRBJ2-1, the V gene TRBV9, with 8 nucleotides matching TRBD2. The ends lost 0 bases at V and 5 bases at J; junction bases unmatched: 4. Per the germline V gene, CDR1 is SGDLS and CDR2 is YYNGEE. The CDR3 has 15 amino acids. The CDR3 here is CASSVGGSGDNEQFF. The CDR3 nucleotides are TGTGCCAGCAGCGTAGGAGGTAGCGGGGACAATGAGCAGTTCTTC.

This clone is medium-sized in the sample. This sequence joins TRBV25-1 and TRBJ2-2, with TRBD1 matching over 8 bases. V lost 3 bases to trimming and J lost 4 bases; unmatched junction nucleotides: 4. The CDR3 consists of 15 residues. Per the germline V gene, CDR1 is MGHDK and CDR2 is SYGVNS. The CDR3 DNA is TGTGCCAGCAGTGAGGACAGGGTACCCACCGGGGAGCTGTTTTTT. This encodes CASSEDRVPTGELFF.

The V call is TRBV27, the J call TRBJ1-2, with D perhaps TRBD1 (5 bases). The V gene lost 5 bases and the J gene lost 7 bases, with 14 bases spanning the gap. The CDR3 has 13 amino acids. Looked up from germline, CDR1 is MNHEY and CDR2 is SMNVEV (reference sequence). CDR3 amino acids: CASSQTGGGGYTF. As DNA, the CDR3 is TGTGCCAGCAGTCAAACGGGGGGTGGTGGCTACACCTTC.

In its sample, this clone was seen once. The gene calls are TRBV5-1 and TRBJ2-2, with TRBD1 matching 12 bases. CDR1 is SGHRS, CDR2 YFSETQ, per germline. The ends lost 5 bases at V and 6 bases at J; junction bases unmatched: 5. The CDR3 totals 15 residues. The chain's CDR3 is CASRSGTGGAGELFF. CDR3 nucleotide sequence: TGCGCCAGCAGATCCGGGACAGGGGGCGCCGGGGAGCTGTTTTTT.

This chain links TRBV5-1 with TRBJ2-3; 7 bases match TRBD2. J was trimmed by 1 base and V by 0 bases; bases with no gene match: 2. Germline CDR1 reads SGHRS; CDR2 reads YFSETQ. The CDR3 is 15 residues long. The CDR3 protein is CASSLGRGGTDTQYF. The DNA for the CDR3 is TGCGCCAGCAGCTTGGGACGGGGGGGCACAGATACGCAGTATTTT.

The gene calls are TRBV2 and TRBJ2-7; 11 nucleotides agree with TRBD2. J was trimmed by 6 bases and V by 5 bases; bases with no gene match: 9. The CDR3 runs 15 residues. CDR1 and CDR2 from the germline V gene are SNHLY and FYNNEI. The DNA for the CDR3 is TGTGCCAGCAGTCTGACTAGCGGGGCGTCTCGCGAGCAGTACGTC. It yields the protein CASSLTSGASREQYV.

On this clone: The sample has other DNA sequences that encode this CDR3 too. This chain connects TRBV7-3 to TRBJ2-3; D not certain. Germline V lookup: CDR1 SGHTA, CDR2 FQGTGA. This CDR3 is 13 amino acids long. Trimming pared 2 bases from V and 5 bases from J, leaving 8 bases between. The CDR3 region has the DNA TGTGCCAGCAGCTTAGACCTGGAAGATACGCAGTATTTT. It translates to CASSLDLEDTQYF.

V is TRBV6-1 and J is TRBJ1-2; possible D gene TRBD1, 5 bases. Trimming pared 3 bases from V and 4 bases from J, leaving 9 bases between. The CDR3 covers 13 residues. Per germline, CDR1 MNHNS and CDR2 SASEGT. The DNA for the CDR3 is TGTGCCAGCAGTGAGGGCAGGGCCTATGGCTACACCTTC. Translating gives CASSEGRAYGYTF.

The chain employs TRBV5-1 and TRBJ2-7, with D hard to call. Germline V lookup: CDR1 SGHRS, CDR2 YFSETQ. CDR3 length: 14 residues. V lost 0 bases and J 0 bases, leaving 7 bases between the germline ends. The CDR3 sequence: CASSLAGSSYEQYF. CDR3 sequence (DNA): TGCGCCAGCAGCTTGGCCGGCAGCTCCTACGAGCAGTACTTC.

The chain employs TRBV28 and TRBJ2-5; D ambiguous. CDR1 and CDR2 from the germline V gene are MDHEN and SYDVKM. The CDR3 sequence is 14 residues long. V lost 5 bases and J 2 bases, leaving 12 bases between the germline ends. The CDR3 bases are TGTGCCAGCAGTCCCCGGTGGCTACAAGAGACCCAGTACTTC. This translates into CASSPRWLQETQYF.

As to this clone: The same CDR3 also results from other DNA sequences found in this sample. The chain is built from TRBV5-1 and TRBJ1-1; D ambiguous. The length of the CDR3 is 14 residues. From germline, CDR1 is SGHRS and CDR2 YFSETQ. Between the trimmed V and J ends, which lost 0 bases and 0 bases, there was a span of 6 bases. The CDR3 sequence is CASSLDGMNTEAFF. The CDR3 bases are TGCGCCAGCAGCTTGGATGGGATGAACACTGAAGCTTTCTTT.

V and J are TRBV15 and TRBJ2-7, with D possibly being TRBD2 (6 bases). The germline gives CDR1 LNHNV, CDR2 YYDKDF (reference sequence). With 4 bases removed from V and 4 bases from J, the gap between germline ends came to 14 bases. This CDR3 spans 14 amino acids. The CDR3 nucleotides are TGTGCCACCAGCAATTTAGGAGGGGATTACGAGCAGTACTTC. Protein: CATSNLGGDYEQYF.

The rearrangement uses TRBV11-2 and TRBJ1-6; D is possibly TRBD1 (6 bases). Trimming stripped 8 bases from V and 8 bases from J, with 25 bases between. The CDR3 has 17 amino acids. Per the germline V gene, CDR1 is SGHAT and CDR2 is FQNNGV. The CDR3 nucleotides read TGTGCCAGCGGACTGGCAGGCTTCTACGAGGGGGATTCACCCCTCCACTTT. Translating it yields CASGLAGFYEGDSPLHF.

V and J are TRBV4-1 and TRBJ1-5, with TRBD1 as a possible D gene (5 bases). The V gene lost 0 bases and the J gene lost 7 bases, with 13 bases spanning the gap. The CDR3 sequence is 15 residues long. Germline V gene sequence: CDR1 MGHRA, CDR2 YSYEKL. The CDR3 region has the DNA TGCGCCAGCAGCCAAGAACAAGACAGCTACCAGCCCCAGCATTTT. It encodes CASSQEQDSYQPQHF.

Details on this clone: The conserved phenylalanine or tryptophan is not found at the CDR3 terminus, so this likely reflects a read error. It is unclear where the CDR3 begins or ends on the DNA, so no DNA is shown, and the CDR3 is as TCRdb lists it. The CDR3 loop is CASSPNLGTSGNLIV. This sequence joins TRBV6-5 and TRBJ2-3; the table gives TRBD2 as D, unverified against the DNA. Germline V lookup: CDR1 MNHEY, CDR2 SVGAGI. Both ends counted, the CDR3 spans 15 residues.

This chain joins TRBV2 and TRBJ2-5, with a possible D match to TRBD1 (5 bases). Germline V lookup: CDR1 SNHLY, CDR2 FYNNEI. Deletions cut 2 bases from V and 5 bases from J, with 18 bases between. This CDR3 comprises 16 residues. Here the CDR3 reads CASSESVIQAPETQYF. The CDR3 DNA follows: TGTGCCAGCAGTGAATCGGTAATACAGGCCCCGGAGACCCAGTACTTC.

The chain recombines TRBV12-5 with TRBJ1-1; 9 bases line up with TRBD1. With V trimmed by 1 base and J by 3 bases, 9 bases remained unmatched. Germline assignment: CDR1 LGHNT and CDR2 FRNRAP. This CDR3 contains 17 residues. The CDR3 DNA is TGTGCTAGTGGTTTGGATACCGCCGGGACAGGGTACACTGAAGCTTTCTTT. Encoded protein: CASGLDTAGTGYTEAFF.

The CDR3 DNA is TGTGCCAGCTTCAAGGCTGGAGAGAACAGGGCTGGCTACACCTTC. It is translated as CASFKAGENRAGYTF. This chain uses TRBV18 with TRBJ1-2; TRBD1 is a possible D gene (6 bases). The CDR3 is 15 residues long. The V gene lost 7 bases and the J gene lost 7 bases, with 22 bases spanning the gap. The germline V gene encodes CDR1 KGHSH and CDR2 LQKENI.

CDR3 sequence reads: CASSESFLSGNTIYF. The CDR3 coding sequence is TGTGCCAGCAGTGAATCTTTTCTCTCTGGAAACACCATATATTTT. V gene TRBV6-1 combines with J gene TRBJ1-3, with D uncertain. The V gene lost 2 bases and the J gene lost 0 bases, with 8 bases spanning the gap. The CDR3 contains 15 residues. Germline V lookup: CDR1 MNHNS, CDR2 SASEGT.

The chain couples TRBV5-1 to TRBJ1-1; maybe TRBD1 (6 bases). This CDR3 spans 15 amino acids. Germline V gene data show CDR1 as SGHRS and CDR2 as YFSETQ. The ends were cut back, 2 bases at V and 2 bases at J, with 13 bases in the middle. DNA of the CDR3: TGCGCCAGCAGCTTTTCAGGGGACATAAACACTGAAGCTTTCTTT. Translated: CASSFSGDINTEAFF.

This chain links TRBV6-2 or TRBV6-3 with TRBJ2-1; D gene unclear. Trimming removed 3 bases at V and 4 bases at J, with 4 bases between. The CDR3 is 12 residues long. Germline-derived CDR1 and CDR2 are MNHEY and SVGEGT. The CDR3 DNA is TGTGCCAGCAGTTATGGGTACAATGAGCAGTTCTTC. It yields the protein CASSYGYNEQFF.

The chain has TRBV5-6 and TRBJ1-2; D is unclear. Germline V gives CDR1 SGHDT, CDR2 YYEEEE. Trimming took off 4 bases at V and 8 bases at J, with 18 bases between the two ends. This CDR3 is built from 14 residues. Here the CDR3 DNA reads TGTGCCAGCAGCCTGGCGGGGAAGACCCACGGCTACACCTTC. It encodes CASSLAGKTHGYTF.